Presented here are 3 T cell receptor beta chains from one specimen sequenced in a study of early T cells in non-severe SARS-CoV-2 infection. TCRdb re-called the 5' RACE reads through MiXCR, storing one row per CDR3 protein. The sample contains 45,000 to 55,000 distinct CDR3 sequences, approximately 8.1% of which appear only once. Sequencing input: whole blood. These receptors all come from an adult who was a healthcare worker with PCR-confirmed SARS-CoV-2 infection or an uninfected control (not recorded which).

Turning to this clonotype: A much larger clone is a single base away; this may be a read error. The DNA for the CDR3 is TGTGTCAGCAAAGAAGGGGACAGGGACACAGATACGCAGTATTTT. Translating it yields CVSKEGDRDTDTQYF. This chain links TRBV6-4 with TRBJ2-3; 9 positions agree with TRBD1. The CDR3 sequence is 15 residues long. The germline V gene has CDR1 MRHNA and CDR2 SNTAGT.

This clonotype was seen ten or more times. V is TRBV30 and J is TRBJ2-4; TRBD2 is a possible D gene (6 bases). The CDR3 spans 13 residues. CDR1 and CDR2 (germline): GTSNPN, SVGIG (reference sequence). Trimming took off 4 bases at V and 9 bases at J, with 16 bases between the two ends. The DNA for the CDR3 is TGTGCCTGGACAGACACTAGCAGCGGCATTCAGTACTTC. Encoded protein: CAWTDTSSGIQYF.

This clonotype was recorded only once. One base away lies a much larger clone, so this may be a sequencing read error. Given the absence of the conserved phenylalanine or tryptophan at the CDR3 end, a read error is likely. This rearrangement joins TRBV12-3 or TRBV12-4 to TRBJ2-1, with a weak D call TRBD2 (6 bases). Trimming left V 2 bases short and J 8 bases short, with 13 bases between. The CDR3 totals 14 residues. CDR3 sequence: CASSLKFGGDEQFI. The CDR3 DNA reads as TGTGCCAGCAGTTTAAAATTTGGAGGGGATGAGCAGTTCATC.